Detailed here is one T cell receptor beta chain. This sample was taken from a study of T cell responses to AZD1222 COVID-19 vaccine. Generated by immunoSEQ multiplex PCR, the TCRdb table keeps only in-frame clones and is missing some. In the table there are approximately 140,000 clones, approximately 90% of which are singletons. V lost 3 bases and J 6 bases, leaving 15 bases between the germline ends. CDR3 size: 15 residues. Germline lookup yields CDR1 LNHDA and CDR2 SQIVND (reference sequence). The chain links TRBV19 to TRBJ2-4; tentatively, D is TRBD1 or TRBD2 (6 bases each). Sequencing was performed on peripheral blood, taken on day 0 of AZD1222 vaccination. The receptor's source is an adult in good health. For the CDR3, the DNA is TGTGCCAGTAGTATTGATGGAGGGGGAATAAACATTCAGTACTTC. The encoded protein is CASSIDGGGINIQYF.